Shown below are 10 T cell receptor beta chains from a single sample sequenced in a study of metastatic and nonmetastatic thyroid tumors. Each patient came to thyroid surgery without any prior treatment (of any kind). TCRdb reanalyzed the PCR reads via MiXCR. The table includes tens of thousands of clones, 18% detected once. The sample comprised adjacent normal tissue. The receptors originated from a male donor with papillary thyroid cancer or a benign thyroid nodule (not recorded which). Some clones in this sample may be carry-over from other donors' samples.

The sample holds many counts of this clone. The chain employs TRBV14 and TRBJ2-6; weak D call: TRBD1 (6 bases). The CDR3 has 18 residues. Germline CDR1 and CDR2: SGHDN and FVKESK. V dropped 1 base and J dropped 0 bases, with 13 bases sitting between them. Here the CDR3 reads CASSQATGKGSGANVLTF. The CDR3 DNA is TGTGCCAGCAGCCAAGCTACAGGGAAGGGCTCTGGGGCCAACGTCCTGACTTTC.

This clone is medium-sized by share. The chain combines TRBV2 with TRBJ2-2; D ambiguous. The CDR3 covers 13 residues. Looked up from germline, CDR1 is SNHLY and CDR2 is FYNNEI. Deletions cut 3 bases from V and 5 bases from J, with 7 bases between. CDR3 in amino acids: CASSESGTGELFF. The CDR3 DNA reads TGTGCCAGCAGTGAGTCTGGGACCGGGGAGCTGTTTTTT.

The V gene is TRBV11-1, the J gene TRBJ2-7; D not certain. Trimming cost V 5 bases and J 4 bases, with 21 bases left between them. The CDR3 runs to 16 residues. Per germline, CDR1 SGHAT and CDR2 FQDESV (reference sequence). CDR3 sequence reads: CASSPSGRRSSYEQYF. CDR3 DNA sequence: TGTGCCAGCAGCCCGTCAGGCAGGAGAAGTTCTTACGAGCAGTACTTC.

Judged by abundance, this clone is medium-sized (0.01 to 0.1%). V gene TRBV27 combines with J gene TRBJ2-1; D gene uncertain. Between the trimmed V and J ends, which lost 6 bases and 7 bases, there was a span of 7 bases. Germline V lookup: CDR1 MNHEY, CDR2 SMNVEV (reference sequence). This CDR3 contains 11 residues. The CDR3 DNA follows: TGTGCCAGCAGACAAGGGAATGAGCAGTTCTTC. Translated: CASRQGNEQFF.

This clone occurred many times. The chain has TRBV5-6 and TRBJ1-1, with D possibly TRBD1 on 5 matching bases. The CDR3 runs to 14 residues. Trimming took off 0 bases at V and 2 bases at J, with 8 bases between the two ends. Germline values: CDR1 SGHDT, CDR2 YYEEEE. CDR3 DNA: TGTGCCAGCAGCTTGGAGGGGACCAACACTGAAGCTTTCTTT. It translates to CASSLEGTNTEAFF.

This clone was observed at least ten times. The rearrangement links TRBV4-1 to TRBJ2-7; D possibly corresponds to TRBD2 (6 bases). CDR1 and CDR2 from the germline V gene are MGHRA and YSYEKL. The CDR3 sequence is 16 residues long. Deletions cut 1 base from V and 6 bases from J, with 19 bases between. The CDR3 loop reads CASSQVIGGETLEQYF. CDR3 nucleotide sequence: TGCGCCAGCAGCCAAGTTATCGGCGGGGAAACTCTCGAGCAGTACTTC.

This chain joins TRBV6-2 or TRBV6-3 and TRBJ2-7, with 12 bases fitting TRBD2. From germline, CDR1 is MNHEY and CDR2 SVGEGT. The CDR3 loop spans 17 amino acids. J gave up 6 bases and V 6 bases, and 15 bases lay outside the gene matches. This CDR3 reads CASRSSSGRAGFLEQYV. The DNA of the CDR3 is TGTGCCAGCAGAAGCTCTAGCGGGAGGGCCGGTTTTCTCGAGCAGTACGTC.

This clone is medium-sized. This chain joins TRBV6-1 and TRBJ2-7; possibly TRBD1 for D (6 bases). V was clipped by 2 bases and J by 3 bases, with 17 bases between them. Germline CDR1 reads MNHNS; CDR2 reads SASEGT. CDR3 length equals 16 residues. The DNA of the CDR3 is TGTGCCAGCAGTGAAAGATGGCAGGGGCTGGTCTACGAGCAGTACGTC. As protein: CASSERWQGLVYEQYV.

Sample share makes this clone medium-sized. V and J are TRBV12-3 or TRBV12-4 and TRBJ1-2, with D possibly matching TRBD1 (5 bases). The CDR3 is 13 amino acids. Trimming stripped 6 bases from V and 5 bases from J, with 13 bases between. For the CDR3, the DNA is TGTGCCAGCAGCCCAGGGTCAGTTTATGGCTACACCTTC. Translated, it gives CASSPGSVYGYTF.

The chain joins TRBV5-1 to TRBJ2-7, with 8 bases fitting TRBD1. The CDR3 has 15 residues. V gave up 5 bases and J gave up 6 bases; unmatched junction bases: 13. Looked up from germline, CDR1 is SGHRS and CDR2 is YFSETQ. This CDR3 reads CASSGFGDRILEQYF. CDR3 nucleotide sequence: TGCGCCAGCAGTGGCTTTGGGGACAGGATTCTCGAGCAGTACTTC.